This T cell receptor (beta chain) is drawn from a study of T-cell reconstitution after alpha-beta-depleted transplantation in children. Unique molecular identifiers tagged the TCRbeta library. Each CDR3 protein gets one entry after TCRdb re-called the PCR reads with MiXCR. The sample shows a few hundred thousand distinct CDR3 sequences, 6% to 10% of them seen only once. Many counts were recorded for this clonotype. Its target is unknown. The study's findings and limits: The authors attributed T-cell counts and diversity one year after transplant mostly to newly produced T cells. Recipient T cells and thymic progenitors that survived were the source of the high TCRbeta diversity seen at day 60 in some patients. In patients about two months after transplant, alpha-beta T cells reportedly arose from several hundred expanded graft clones.

The CDR3 runs 13 residues. The V and J ends lost 3 bases and 0 bases respectively, with 6 bases between them. Germline CDR1 is SGHRS and CDR2 is YFSETQ. This sequence originates from a female patient between 2 and 15 years old who had a stem cell transplant for Fanconi anemia, so the T cells may come from the graft donor. The chain has TRBV5-1 and TRBJ1-1; D gene unclear. Sample: peripheral blood, taken 360 days after TCRalphabeta/CD19-depleted stem cell transplant. CDR3 protein: CASSSSVNTEAFF. CDR3 nucleotides: TGCGCCAGCAGCTCGAGCGTGAACACTGAAGCTTTCTTT.